This TCR beta chain came from a study of long-term antiretroviral therapy in people with HIV. Study-level points and caveats: Clonotypes expanded prior to ART showed repertoire dominance at all sampled time points. Compared with controls, HIV repertoires showed narrower CDR3 length ranges. Older ART regimens were possibly in use when the blood was collected between about 2003 and 2018.

Sequencing used immunoSEQ v3.0 at survey level. The repertoire was sequenced with immunoSEQ multiplex PCR; TCRdb's copy has only in-frame clones and lacks some. This sample has around 30,000 clones, with more than 85% found just once. The germline V gene has CDR1 MDHEN and CDR2 SYDVKM. V gave up 5 bases and J gave up 8 bases, with 13 bases separating them. There are 13 residues in the CDR3. Of note for this clone: Its specificity is unknown.

Going into DNA extraction, samples held roughly 0.95-10 million cryopreserved PBMC. This rearrangement joins TRBV28 to TRBJ2-1; possibly TRBD1 or TRBD2 for D (6 bases each). This TCR was recovered from a woman aged 40-49 years with HIV. The material sequenced was unsorted PBMCs, taken roughly 6.5 years after starting antiretroviral therapy. CDR3 in amino acids: CASSIGGLDEQFF. As DNA, the CDR3 is TGTGCCAGCAGTATTGGGGGGCTGGATGAGCAGTTCTTC.